Following are 9 T cell receptor beta chains from one sample sequenced in a study of blood T cell repertoires in COVID-19. Generated by immunoSEQ multiplex PCR, the TCRdb table keeps only in-frame clones and is missing some. The sample has about 120,000 clones; 70% to 90% are singletons. The sample taken for sequencing was peripheral blood. The receptors come from a woman between 50 and 59 years old with acute or convalescent COVID-19.

The V call is TRBV5-1, the J call TRBJ2-1, with no clear D. Germline-derived CDR1 and CDR2 are SGHRS and YFSETQ. The CDR3 consists of 16 residues. V lost 0 bases, J lost 2 bases, and 12 bases lay in between. The CDR3 is CASSLEAAATYNEQFF. The CDR3 nucleotides read TGCGCCAGCAGCTTGGAGGCGGCAGCTACCTACAATGAGCAGTTCTTC.

The chain carries TRBV5-1 and TRBJ2-6; 7 bases are shared with TRBD1. With V trimmed by 4 bases and J by 0 bases, 4 bases remained unmatched. This CDR3 is 16 amino acids long. Germline assignment: CDR1 SGHRS and CDR2 YFSETQ. The CDR3 region has the DNA TGCGCCAGCAGCAACAGGGACAGCTCTGGGGCCAACGTCCTGACTTTC. It yields the protein CASSNRDSSGANVLTF.

The chain employs TRBV10-3 and TRBJ1-5; 8 bases match TRBD1. V dropped 3 bases and J dropped 1; count of bases not matched to a gene: 5. The germline V gene encodes CDR1 ENHRY and CDR2 SYGVKD. CDR3 length: 16 residues. CDR3 region: CAISDRGQRSNQPQHF. CDR3 sequence (DNA): TGTGCCATCAGTGACAGGGGGCAACGGAGCAATCAGCCCCAGCATTTT.

V gene TRBV7-2 combines with J gene TRBJ2-2; 7 positions match TRBD2. CDR1 and CDR2 from the germline V gene are SGHTA and FQGNSA. The CDR3 is 16 residues long. V trimming: 3 bases; J trimming: 2 bases; junction bases outside the gene matches: 6. For the CDR3, the DNA is TGTGCCAGCAGCTTTCAAGCGGGGACTAACACCGGGGAGCTGTTTTTT. Its protein product is CASSFQAGTNTGELFF.

On this clone itself: This sample includes further DNA sequences coding for the same CDR3. The chain carries TRBV28 and TRBJ1-2, with D uncertain. V was cut by 3 bases and J by 2 bases, with 7 bases left in between. Germline CDR1 is MDHEN and CDR2 is SYDVKM. CDR3 length equals 13 residues. As DNA, the CDR3 is TGTGCCAGCAGTTTGGGCAGAAACTATGGCTACACCTTC. Translation gives CASSLGRNYGYTF.

This chain joins TRBV27 and TRBJ2-1, with TRBD2 matching 7 bases. Losses at the gene ends were 4 bases for V and 4 bases for J; bases not matched to a gene: 4. The CDR3 is 14 residues long. Germline CDR1 and CDR2: MNHEY and SMNVEV (reference sequence). CDR3 DNA: TGTGCCAGCAGTTCGGCTAGCGGTTACAATGAGCAGTTCTTC. It yields the protein CASSSASGYNEQFF.

The chain recombines TRBV7-6 with TRBJ2-1; 8 nucleotides align to TRBD2. Per the germline V gene, CDR1 is SGHVS and CDR2 is FNYEAQ. This CDR3 contains 16 residues. V was clipped by 2 bases and J by 4 bases; unmatched bases: 7. The CDR3 DNA is TGTGCCAGCAGCTTAACGGGGGGGAGACTTTACAATGAGCAGTTCTTC. Protein: CASSLTGGRLYNEQFF.

CDR3 nucleotide sequence: TGCGCCAGCAGAGCTCTACCGGGACTAGCGGAAGAGACCCAGTACTTC. It is translated as CASRALPGLAEETQYF. The chain employs TRBV10-2 and TRBJ2-5; TRBD2 agrees at 11 bases. The V gene end was trimmed by 6 bases and the J gene end by 3 bases; junction bases not matched to a gene: 9. The length of the CDR3 is 16 residues. Germline CDR1 reads WSHSY; CDR2 reads SAAADI.

The rearrangement joins TRBV11-2 to TRBJ1-2; 10 bases fit TRBD1. With V trimmed by 4 bases and J by 7 bases, 6 bases remained unmatched. The CDR3 is made up of 14 amino acids. Germline CDR1 and CDR2: SGHAT and FQNNGV. In DNA, the CDR3 is TGTGCCAGCAGCTCGACGACAGGGGGCGTTGGCTACACCTTC. This encodes CASSSTTGGVGYTF.